These 16 T cell receptor beta chains share one sample of origin, sequenced in a study of human T cells and chemical hapten exposure. TCRdb analysed the RACE reads with MiXCR anew, one entry per CDR3 protein. The profile covers about 99,000 distinct CDR3 sequences, with approximately 13% appearing a single time and approximately 2.1% taken by the ten largest. Sample time point: patch test 1, 2 weeks after DPC sensitization. Treatment indicated: therapeutic diphenylcyclopropenone sensitization with weekly scalp DPC. The specimen was whole blood, collected in connection with sensitization to the hapten diphenylcyclopropenone (DPC). These receptors all stem from a woman in her thirties or forties with alopecia areata. Some clones in this sample may be carry-over from other donors' samples.

The sample holds many counts of this clonotype. The rearrangement uses TRBV7-6 and TRBJ1-2, with 9 bases aligning to TRBD1. The CDR3 covers 15 residues. Germline CDR1 SGHVS, CDR2 FNYEAQ. The J segment lost 5 bases and the V segment lost 4 bases, leaving 8 bases of the junction unmatched. The CDR3 loop reads CASSWTGAARYGYTF. CDR3 in DNA: TGTGCCAGCAGCTGGACAGGGGCGGCGAGGTATGGCTACACCTTC.

The rearrangement links TRBV28 to TRBJ1-4; D possibly corresponds to TRBD1 (6 bases). Trimming removed 8 bases at V and 4 bases at J, with 14 bases between. Germline V gene sequence: CDR1 MDHEN, CDR2 SYDVKM. The CDR3 is made up of 14 amino acids. The CDR3 nucleotides read TGTGCCAGCGGGGGGAGCAGGGGTAATGAAAAACTGTTTTTT. Residues: CASGGSRGNEKLFF. The full variable domain, rest sourced from reference TRBV28 and TRBJ1-4, is DVKVTQSSRYLVKRTGEKVFLECVQDMDHENMFWYRQDPGLGLRLIYFSYDVKMKEKGDIPEGYSVSREKKERFSLILESASTNQTSMYLCASGGSRGNEKLFFGSGTQLSVL.

There are a few counts of this clonotype. The V gene is TRBV29-1, the J gene TRBJ2-5; TRBD2 matches at 13 bases. CDR3 size: 13 residues. V shed 6 bases and J 5 bases; nucleotides not matched to a gene: 3. Germline lookup yields CDR1 SQVTM and CDR2 ANQGSEA. CDR3 protein: CSVRTSGSETQYF. The CDR3 DNA reads as TGCAGCGTCCGGACTAGCGGGAGTGAGACCCAGTACTTC.

This clonotype has a count of ten or more. CDR3 sequence (DNA): TGTGCCAGCACCGAACGACTAGCGGGAGGGGACGAGCAGTACTTC. It translates to CASTERLAGGDEQYF. This rearrangement joins TRBV6-2 or TRBV6-3 to TRBJ2-7; 14 nucleotides agree with TRBD2. CDR1 is MNHEY, CDR2 SVGEGT, per germline. The CDR3 is made up of 15 amino acids. After removal of 7 bases from V and 5 bases from J, the junction contained 7 bases not matched to a gene.

CDR3 sequence: CASRGLLEQYF. CDR3 nucleotides: TGTGCCAGTAGGGGGCTGCTCGAGCAGTACTTC. The V gene is TRBV19, the J gene TRBJ2-7; D is possibly TRBD1 (5 bases). V was clipped by 6 bases and J by 6 bases, with 9 bases between them. The germline V gene has CDR1 LNHDA and CDR2 SQIVND (reference sequence). The CDR3 covers 11 residues.

Ten or more counts support this clonotype. The rearrangement uses TRBV28 and TRBJ2-7; D unresolved. There are 16 residues in the CDR3. Per germline, CDR1 MDHEN and CDR2 SYDVKM. V lost 5 bases and J 0 bases, leaving 17 bases between the germline ends. In nucleotides, the CDR3 is TGTGCCAGCAGTCTCCACCACAGTAAGCTCTCCTACGAGCAGTACTTC. Translated: CASSLHHSKLSYEQYF.

This clonotype appeared many times. The chain recombines TRBV7-6 with TRBJ1-1; D possibly corresponds to TRBD1 (6 bases). The germline V and J ends were trimmed by 1 base and 3 bases, with 21 bases remaining between them. Germline V gene lookup returns CDR1 SGHVS and CDR2 FNYEAQ. The CDR3 extends over 18 amino acids. The CDR3 sequence: CASSLGDNIPAPYTEAFF. The CDR3 DNA sequence: TGTGCCAGCAGCTTAGGGGACAACATCCCTGCCCCCTACACTGAAGCTTTCTTT.

This sequence joins TRBV6-2 or TRBV6-3 and TRBJ2-2, with 7 bases lining up with TRBD2. J was trimmed by 4 bases and V by 2 bases; bases with no gene match: 1. The CDR3 runs to 14 residues. The germline V gene has CDR1 MNHEY and CDR2 SVGEGT. The CDR3 DNA reads as TGTGCCAGCAGTTACCCGGGGGGCACCGGGGAGCTGTTTTTT. Amino acid sequence: CASSYPGGTGELFF.

This clonotype has only a few counts. The chain uses TRBV12-3 or TRBV12-4 and TRBJ2-1, with D perhaps given as TRBD1 or TRBD2 (5 bases each). The V gene lost 5 bases and the J gene lost 1 base, with 15 bases spanning the gap. CDR3 length equals 16 residues. CDR3 residues: CASSPLGGRSYNEQFF. CDR3 bases: TGTGCCAGCAGTCCGCTTGGGGGTAGATCCTACAATGAGCAGTTCTTC.

The chain links TRBV5-1 to TRBJ2-6; D gene ambiguous. This CDR3 region has 13 residues. V gave up 6 bases and J gave up 0 bases, with 4 bases separating them. From germline, CDR1 is SGHRS and CDR2 YFSETQ. Written as DNA, the CDR3 is TGCGCCAGCAAGAACTCTGGGGCCAACGTCCTGACTTTC. This gives the protein CASKNSGANVLTF.

This clonotype was observed at least ten times. The chain employs TRBV12-3 or TRBV12-4 and TRBJ2-5, with no clear D. This CDR3 contains 12 residues. Trimming stripped 3 bases from V and 5 bases from J, with 7 bases between. DNA for the CDR3: TGTGCCAGCAGTTTCGCCGCGGAGACCCAGTACTTC. Translating it yields CASSFAAETQYF.

This chain connects TRBV9 to TRBJ2-7; D ambiguous. This CDR3 has 17 amino acids. Deletions cut 3 bases from V and 0 bases from J, with 19 bases between. Germline V gives CDR1 SGDLS, CDR2 YYNGEE. The CDR3 bases are TGTGCCAGCAGCGCAGACCCTGCAGGCCATAGCTCCTACGAGCAGTACTTC. The encoded protein is CASSADPAGHSSYEQYF. The full variable domain, with the rest looked up from reference TRBV9 and TRBJ2-7, is DSGVTQTPKHLITATGQRVTLRCSPRSGDLSVYWYQQSLDQGLQFLIQYYNGEERAKGNILERFSAQQFPDLHSELNLSSLELGDSALYFCASSADPAGHSSYEQYFGPGTRLTVT.

This clonotype came up a few times. The chain is built from TRBV3-2 and TRBJ2-2; the table's D gene call, TRBD2, was not cross checked with the DNA. TRBV3-2 is annotated as a pseudogene. This CDR3 has 17 amino acids. This CDR3 is CASSQGLAGKNTGELFF. The CDR3 region has the DNA TGTGCCAGCAGCCAAGGATTAGCGGGAAAGAACACCGGGGAGCTGTTTTTT.

The gene calls are TRBV19 and TRBJ1-5; perhaps TRBD1 as D (5 bases). Deletions cut 3 bases from V and 6 bases from J, with 9 bases between. In germline, CDR1 is LNHDA, CDR2 SQIVND (reference sequence). The CDR3 covers 13 residues. CDR3 sequence: CASSMQGLQPQHF. CDR3 nucleotides: TGTGCCAGTAGTATGCAGGGCCTTCAGCCCCAGCATTTT. The full variable domain, completed using reference TRBV19 and TRBJ1-5, is DGGITQSPKYLFRKEGQNVTLSCEQNLNHDAMYWYRQDPGQGLRLIYYSQIVNDFQKGDIAEGYSVSREKKESFPLTVTSAQKNPTAFYLCASSMQGLQPQHFGDGTRLSIL.

The chain uses TRBV11-2 and TRBJ2-3; D might be TRBD1 (6 bases). Germline V gene sequence: CDR1 SGHAT, CDR2 FQNNGV. V dropped 2 bases and J dropped 7 bases, with 16 bases sitting between them. CDR3 length: 15 residues. The CDR3 protein is CASSLPGTILNTQYF. CDR3 coding DNA: TGTGCCAGCAGCTTACCCGGGACAATCCTCAATACGCAGTATTTT.

This clonotype has a count of ten or more. The rearrangement joins TRBV5-1 to TRBJ2-7; D perhaps matches TRBD2 (6 bases). CDR3 length equals 14 residues. The germline gives CDR1 SGHRS, CDR2 YFSETQ. The V end was cut by 6 bases, the J end by 2 bases, with 15 bases between. The CDR3 DNA follows: TGCGCCAGCAAGGAATGGGCGGGGACCTACGAGCAGTACTTC. Protein: CASKEWAGTYEQYF.